Listed below are T cell receptor beta chains from one sample, sequenced in a study of radiotherapy plus CTLA-4 blockade in lung cancer. The method was immunoSEQ multiplex PCR; TCRdb's version includes in-frame clones alone and lacks a portion of them. The sample carries approximately 78,000 clones, around 80% recorded once. Material: peripheral blood, obtained from a patient treated with radiotherapy plus ipilimumab. The receptors were gathered from a human donor with non-small cell lung cancer who had a complete response to radiotherapy plus ipilimumab. The CDR3 runs from the conserved cysteine through the conserved F or W.

v_gene,CDR3aa
TRBV4-1,CASSPGLAGVVPFF
TRBV4-1,CASSQEGRGNTGELFF
TRBV6-1,CASSSGTEHNQPQHF
TRBV30,CAWSVLMNTEAFF
TRBV5-1,CASSLAYGRGYGYTF
TRBV5-6,CASSLDFRTGGETQYF
TRBV27,CASRTGRTDTQYF
TRBV6-5,CASSFTTSSYEQYF
TRBV7-9,CASSPGQTLGDEQFF
TRBV5-1,CASSPRTGGNEKLFF
TRBV15,CATRTTGSYEQYF
TRBV7-2,CASSLGPVSSYEQYF
TRBV7-2,CASSLDPGYEEQYF
TRBV7-6,CASSSLGPSGGFKTQYF
TRBV5-1,CASSPDGQPQHF
TRBV27,CASSGGGARETQYF
TRBV2,CASRAGGEETQYF
TRBV11-2,CASSLERPNTHEQFF
TRBV7-9,CASRWTDYEQYF
TRBV4-1,CASSPNAGAKNTEAFF
TRBV7-9,CASRARGGGYTF
TRBV7-9,CASSQAGSASNQRGEKLFF
TRBV7-9,CASSSRASGGTWEQYF
TRBV30,CAWRGGQGNTEAFF
TRBV10-3,CATAQAGDNQPQHF
TRBV6-5,CASSYSAGVSMAEAFF
TRBV10-3,CAIRTTGGRSNQPQHF
TRBV6-1,CASSEDARGAFF
TRBV7-2,CASSLAPGNTEAFF
TRBV9,CASSSQRGPRSDTQYF
TRBV19,CASSIPTSGRVDEQFF
TRBV27,CASSLGGDMVKNIQYF
TRBV18,CASSPESGNGYTF
TRBV9,CASSYETSGVNNEQFF
TRBV7-9,CASSLGGRGRDAQYF
TRBV7-9,CASSWGGTKYNEQFF
TRBV4-1,CASSPRTSVTNTGELFF
TRBV5-1,CASSRTGQPTNEKLFF
TRBV15,CATSRDRGSSGNTIYF
TRBV27,CASSLRQGRYEQYF